A single T cell receptor (beta chain) is shown here with its context. Antigen unknown. The CDR3 contains 14 residues. Germline CDR1 reads DFQATT; CDR2 reads SNEGSKA (reference sequence). The V end lost 0 bases, the J end lost 1 base, and 9 bases lay between the germline ends. These data originate in a study of identical twins. Study-wide points: Insertion counts were lower in abundant cord blood beta clonotypes, a trend that memory repertoires did not show. For out-of-frame beta sequences, excess twin sharing was weaker.

TCRdb reprocessed the 5' RACE reads via MiXCR and lists one record per CDR3 protein. The table includes 500,000 to 600,000 distinct CDR3 sequences, under 25% detected once. These data also featured in a second study, about T cells expressing NK-cell markers. Per that paper: According to the study, TCR beta repertoires originated from sorted CD3+CD56+NKG2C+, CD3+CD56+NKG2C- and CD3+CD56-NKG2C+ T cells. HCMV specificity was not established for the expanded NKG2C+ T cell clones.

This sequence joins TRBV20-1 and TRBJ1-1, with no clear D. Sample: CD4+ T cells sorted from blood. The clonotype was recovered from a woman aged 18-30 years in good health. DNA for the CDR3: TGCAGTGCTAGAGACCCATCGGGGAACACTGAAGCTTTCTTT. This gives the protein CSARDPSGNTEAFF.